This TCR beta chain was recorded in a study of OX40 agonist ivuxolimab in advanced cancers. The method was immunoSEQ multiplex PCR; TCRdb's version includes in-frame clones alone and lacks a portion of them. The table has about 20,000 clones, roughly 85% seen once. This CDR3 has 13 amino acids. V shed 8 bases and J shed 1 base, with 11 bases lying between them. Germline V CDR1 and CDR2: SEHNR, FQNEAQ (reference sequence). Sampling of blood occurred at baseline, cycle 4 day 1, and cycle 7 day 1. The chain carries TRBV7-9 and TRBJ1-1; maybe TRBD1 (5 bases). The receptor comes from an adult with an advanced solid tumor such as melanoma, head and neck, liver or kidney cancer. The sequencing here drew on CD4+ or CD8+ T cells sorted from blood, taken in a trial of the OX40 agonist ivuxolimab. The CDR3 sequence: CASGVQGNTEAFF. CDR3 DNA sequence: TGTGCCAGCGGCGTGCAGGGGAACACTGAAGCTTTCTTT.